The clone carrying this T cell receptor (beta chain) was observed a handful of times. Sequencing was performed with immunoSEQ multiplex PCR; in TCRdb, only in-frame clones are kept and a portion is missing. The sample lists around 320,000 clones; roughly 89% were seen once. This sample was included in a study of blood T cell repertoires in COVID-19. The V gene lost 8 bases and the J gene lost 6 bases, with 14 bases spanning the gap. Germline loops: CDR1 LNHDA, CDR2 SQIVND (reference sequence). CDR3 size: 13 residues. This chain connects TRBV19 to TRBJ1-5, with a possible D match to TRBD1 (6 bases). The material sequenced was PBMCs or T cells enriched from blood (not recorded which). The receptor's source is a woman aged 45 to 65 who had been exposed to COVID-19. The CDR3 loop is CASSGDLGQPQHF. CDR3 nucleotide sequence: TGTGCCAGTTCAGGGGACCTCGGTCAGCCCCAGCATTTT.